The 8 T cell receptor beta chains in this list originate from one sample, sequenced in a study of T cell clonotyping in hematopoietic cell transplantation (dated by TCRdb to about 2021). To prepare the library, the immunoSEQ multiplex PCR assay was applied. Imported from immuneACCESS, the table was reduced by TCRdb to in-frame sequences with V and J called. These copies leave out some clones; in studies compared against another copy, an unresolved V gene accounts for under half, and the cause of the remainder is not known. In all, the sample holds 46,000 or so clones, and about nine tenths of those were seen once. Roughly 6% of the sample goes to the ten largest clones. The time point label on this specimen signifies: recipient sample about 28 days before transplant, after cytoreduction. Sequencing was performed on peripheral blood mononuclear cells, taken before stem cell transplant. The receptors were gathered from a man in his sixties with biphenotypic leukemia. Some clones in this sample may be carry-over from other donors' samples.

The V and J genes are TRBV29-1 and TRBJ2-3; no reliable D call. The germline V gene has CDR1 SQVTM and CDR2 ANQGSEA. The CDR3 totals 11 residues. Trimming stripped 8 bases from V and 0 bases from J, with 6 bases between. This chain's CDR3 is CSFGSTDTQYF. DNA for the CDR3: TGCAGCTTCGGGAGCACAGATACGCAGTATTTT.

V is TRBV2 and J is TRBJ1-3; tentative D call: TRBD1 (6 bases). Trimming pared 6 bases from V and 3 bases from J, leaving 18 bases between. CDR3 length: 16 residues. Germline lookup yields CDR1 SNHLY and CDR2 FYNNEI. CDR3 DNA sequence: TGTGCCAGCAGCTCTGATCACGGGGGCTTTGGAAACACCATATATTTT. It translates to CASSSDHGGFGNTIYF.

The chain is built from TRBV2 and TRBJ2-7; D is unresolved. Germline values: CDR1 SNHLY, CDR2 FYNNEI. Trimming stripped 5 bases from V and 0 bases from J, with 14 bases between. This CDR3 comprises 15 residues. The CDR3 coding sequence is TGTGCCAGCAGTCAGCCGGGTCGGACCTCCTACGAGCAGTACTTC. Translated: CASSQPGRTSYEQYF. The full variable domain, with the rest looked up from reference TRBV2 and TRBJ2-7, is EPEVTQTPSHQVTQMGQEVILRCVPISNHLYFYWYRQILGQKVEFLVSFYNNEISEKSEIFDDQFSVERPDGSNFTLKIRSTKLEDSAMYFCASSQPGRTSYEQYFGPGTRLTVT.

The chain is built from TRBV15 and TRBJ1-1; 7 bases are shared with TRBD1. With V trimmed by 5 bases and J by 6 bases, 15 bases remained unmatched. The CDR3 runs 16 residues. CDR1 and CDR2 (germline): LNHNV, YYDKDF (reference sequence). DNA for the CDR3: TGTGCCACCAGCTTGCGGGACAGCCTACGTCTGTCTGAAGCTTTCTTT. It encodes CATSLRDSLRLSEAFF. Supplemented by reference TRBV15 and TRBJ1-1, the full variable domain reads DAMVIQNPRYQVTQFGKPVTLSCSQTLNHNVMYWYQQKSSQAPKLLFHYYDKDFNNEADTPDNFQSRRPNTSFCFLDIRSPGLGDTAMYLCATSLRDSLRLSEAFFGQGTRLTVV.

The gene calls are TRBV10-3 and TRBJ2-7, with D perhaps matching TRBD2 (6 bases). V was pared by 3 bases and J by 6 bases, with 18 bases between. The CDR3 totals 15 residues. From germline, CDR1 is ENHRY and CDR2 SYGVKD. CDR3 amino acids: CAISEERGKGLEQYF. For the CDR3, the DNA is TGTGCCATCAGTGAAGAACGGGGGAAAGGGCTCGAGCAGTACTTC.

This clone was recorded a few times. The rearrangement joins TRBV25-1 to TRBJ1-1; TRBD1 is a possible D gene (5 bases). Per the germline V gene, CDR1 is MGHDK and CDR2 is SYGVNS. The V end was cut by 4 bases, the J end by 2 bases, with 11 bases between. The CDR3 runs to 14 residues. As DNA, the CDR3 is TGTGCCAGCAGTGCTCTGGGACCTAACACTGAAGCTTTCTTT. Translated: CASSALGPNTEAFF.

J is TRBJ2-6 and V is TRBV6-5; D not resolved. Germline loops: CDR1 MNHEY, CDR2 SVGAGI. The CDR3 runs 13 residues. Trimming cost V 7 bases and J 0 bases, with 4 bases left between them. The CDR3: CASISSGANVLTF. The CDR3 region has the DNA TGTGCCAGCATATCCTCTGGGGCCAACGTCCTGACTTTC.

This clone was picked up one time. The chain is built from TRBV6-5 and TRBJ2-2; D is unclear. The CDR3 covers 12 residues. V was shortened by 0 bases and J by 6 bases, with 2 bases between the two germline ends. CDR1 MNHEY and CDR2 SVGAGI come from the germline V gene. The CDR3 loop is CASSYSAGELFF. CDR3 DNA: TGTGCCAGCAGTTACTCGGCCGGGGAGCTGTTTTTT.